The 25 T cell receptor beta chains listed next were all sequenced from one sample in a study of T cell repertoires in cytomegalovirus infection. TCRdb re-derived calls from the reads in MiXCR, one entry per CDR3 protein. Of more than 150,000 distinct CDR3 sequences detected, around 24% appear once; the ten largest clones hold roughly 9.7%. The sequenced sample was PBMCs. The source of these receptors is a human donor in good health (CMV status not recorded). Some clones in this sample may be carry-over from other donors' samples.

This clonotype was picked up a small number of times. The CDR3 coding sequence is TGTGCCAGCAGCTTAGAGGTGGGGGACAGATACACAGATACGCAGTATTTT. It encodes CASSLEVGDRYTDTQYF. The gene calls are TRBV11-2 and TRBJ2-3; 7 bases are a match to TRBD1. Germline V lookup: CDR1 SGHAT, CDR2 FQNNGV. J lost 2 bases, V lost 0 bases, and 8 bases had no gene match. The CDR3 is 17 residues long.

This clonotype was seen more than once but under ten times. This sequence joins TRBV20-1 and TRBJ2-5; the D gene is possibly TRBD2 (5 bases). V was trimmed by 0 bases and J by 7 bases, leaving 9 bases between them. The CDR3 covers 12 residues. Germline V lookup: CDR1 DFQATT, CDR2 SNEGSKA (reference sequence). The CDR3 loop is CSARDDRGTQYF. The DNA of the CDR3 is TGCAGTGCTAGAGATGACCGGGGGACCCAGTACTTC.

The V and J genes are TRBV12-3 or TRBV12-4 and TRBJ1-1; 8 bases align to TRBD1. The CDR3 totals 13 residues. The junction had 5 bases not matched to a gene; V was cut back by 7 bases and J by 4 bases. The CDR3 nucleotides read TGTGCCAGCACCCTAACAGGGGGCACTGAAGCTTTCTTT. Its protein is CASTLTGGTEAFF.

The chain recombines TRBV2 with TRBJ2-3, with TRBD2 identical over 8 bases. CDR1 and CDR2 from the germline V gene are SNHLY and FYNNEI. The CDR3 runs to 14 residues. The V gene end was trimmed by 6 bases and the J gene end by 3 bases; junction bases not matched to a gene: 5. The CDR3 bases are TGTGCCAGCAGCGGGAGGGCCGGAACAGATACGCAGTATTTT. It yields the protein CASSGRAGTDTQYF.

V is TRBV7-2 and J is TRBJ1-6; D remains unclear. The V end was cut by 6 bases, the J end by 6 bases, with 18 bases between. CDR3 length: 16 amino acids. Germline CDR1 SGHTA, CDR2 FQGNSA. Here the CDR3 DNA reads TGTGCCAGCAGATCGGACCTGCGGGCCTTTAATTCACCCCTCCACTTT. As protein: CASRSDLRAFNSPLHF.

In its sample, this clonotype was seen a few times. The chain links TRBV6-5 to TRBJ1-1, with 7 nucleotides matching TRBD1. Trimming cost V 6 bases and J 2 bases; bases outside gene matches: 6. The CDR3 loop spans 14 amino acids. Germline V gives CDR1 MNHEY, CDR2 SVGAGI. The CDR3 DNA is TGTGCCAGCAGCAGGGGACAGTATAACACTGAAGCTTTCTTT. Protein: CASSRGQYNTEAFF.

For the CDR3, the DNA is TGTGCCAGCACCGCCGGGACTAGAACCTACGAGCAGTACTTC. It encodes CASTAGTRTYEQYF. The chain employs TRBV5-6 and TRBJ2-7, with 8 bases fitting TRBD2. V shed 6 bases and J 2 bases; nucleotides not matched to a gene: 7. CDR3 length equals 14 residues. CDR1 and CDR2 (germline): SGHDT, YYEEEE.

This clonotype was observed at least ten times. The chain uses TRBV7-2 and TRBJ1-2, with 7 bases identical to TRBD1. From germline, CDR1 is SGHTA and CDR2 FQGNSA. The CDR3 has 16 residues. After removal of 3 bases from V and 3 bases from J, the junction contained 10 bases not matched to a gene. The CDR3 nucleotides read TGTGCCAGCAGCTTGGCTCTCGGGACAGCGGACTATGGCTACACCTTC. This sequence encodes CASSLALGTADYGYTF.

To note about this clonotype: This may come from a read error, since a much larger clone is one base off. The J gene is TRBJ1-6, the V gene TRBV28; D might be TRBD1 (5 bases). This CDR3 is built from 14 residues. Germline V CDR1 and CDR2: MDHEN, SYDVKM. CDR3 sequence: CASSLVQGDSSLHF. CDR3 sequence (DNA): TGTGCCAGCAGTTTGGTGCAGGGCGATTCATCCCTCCACTTT.

Worth noting for this clonotype: A much larger clonotype is one base distant, so this may be a read error. This chain joins TRBV5-1 and TRBJ2-1; weak D call: TRBD1 (7 bases). The CDR3 is 16 residues long. Per the germline V gene, CDR1 is SGHRS and CDR2 is YFSETQ. The CDR3 nucleotides are TGCGCCAGCAGCTTGGGTATGCAGGGGGGCACCAATGTGCAGTTCTTC. Protein product: CASSLGMQGGTNVQFF.

The chain couples TRBV6-5 to TRBJ1-2; D is unresolved. This CDR3 is built from 13 residues. V gave up 6 bases and J gave up 3 bases, with 11 bases separating them. Germline loops: CDR1 MNHEY, CDR2 SVGAGI. CDR3 bases: TGTGCCAGCAGCTTACACCCCCACTATGGCTACACCTTC. Translation gives CASSLHPHYGYTF.

The chain carries TRBV5-1 and TRBJ2-5; D not certain. Germline CDR1 is SGHRS and CDR2 is YFSETQ. This CDR3 has 11 amino acids. The V end lost 4 bases, the J end lost 3 bases, and 4 bases lay between the germline ends. The DNA for the CDR3 is TGCGCCAGCAGCCACAAAGAGACCCAGTACTTC. Amino acids: CASSHKETQYF.

The chain recombines TRBV5-5 with TRBJ2-7, with D unresolved. The CDR3 loop spans 16 amino acids. Germline values: CDR1 SGHKS, CDR2 YYEKEE (reference sequence). V dropped 0 bases and J dropped 3 bases, with 16 bases sitting between them. The CDR3 protein is CASSLAVAAESYEQYF. In DNA form, the CDR3 reads TGTGCCAGCAGCTTGGCCGTGGCGGCAGAGAGCTACGAGCAGTACTTC.

V and J are TRBV19 and TRBJ2-1; D may be TRBD2 (6 bases). Trimming removed 3 bases at V and 0 bases at J, with 9 bases between. Germline V CDR1 and CDR2: LNHDA, SQIVND (reference sequence). This CDR3 region has 15 residues. The CDR3 nucleotides are TGTGCCAGTAGTATGGTGCGGGACTCCTACAATGAGCAGTTCTTC. Its translation: CASSMVRDSYNEQFF.

This clonotype was picked up a small number of times. The genes are TRBV5-5 and TRBJ1-1; D unresolved. CDR3 length: 14 amino acids. V was shortened by 4 bases and J by 0 bases, with 10 bases between the two germline ends. Germline assignment: CDR1 SGHKS and CDR2 YYEKEE (reference sequence). CDR3 sequence (DNA): TGTGCCAGCAGCCGCGGGCCACTGAACACTGAAGCTTTCTTT. It is translated as CASSRGPLNTEAFF.

This clonotype is medium-sized. V and J are TRBV7-9 and TRBJ1-5, with D hard to call. Trimming took 2 bases from V and 1 from J, leaving 3 bases between them. The germline gives CDR1 SEHNR, CDR2 FQNEAQ (reference sequence). CDR3 length: 13 amino acids. The CDR3 loop reads CASSLTSNQPQHF. CDR3 DNA: TGTGCCAGCAGCTTAACAAGCAATCAGCCCCAGCATTTT.

This clonotype was counted ten times or more. J is TRBJ1-1 and V is TRBV7-2, with D maybe TRBD1 (6 bases). The CDR3 extends over 13 amino acids. CDR1 and CDR2 from the germline V gene are SGHTA and FQGNSA. V was trimmed by 4 bases and J by 5 bases, leaving 11 bases between them. This CDR3 is CASSSWGQTEAFF. The CDR3, as DNA: TGTGCCAGCAGCTCCTGGGGGCAAACTGAAGCTTTCTTT.

This clonotype was seen only a few times. The V call is TRBV5-1, the J call TRBJ2-2; 7 nucleotides line up with TRBD1. The germline V gene has CDR1 SGHRS and CDR2 YFSETQ. V was pared by 0 bases and J by 4 bases, with 6 bases of the junction left unmatched. The length of the CDR3 is 16 residues. CDR3 nucleotides: TGCGCCAGCAGCTTGGCCCCACAGGGGAGCACCGGGGAGCTGTTTTTT. It translates to CASSLAPQGSTGELFF.

The V gene is TRBV28, the J gene TRBJ2-7; a possible D gene is TRBD1 (6 bases). The germline V gene has CDR1 MDHEN and CDR2 SYDVKM. Trimming removed 2 bases from V and 5 bases from J, with 16 bases in between. The CDR3 is made up of 15 amino acids. The CDR3 DNA reads as TGTGCCAGCAGTTTAGGAGACAGGTCGGGCCACGAGCAGTACTTC. Protein product: CASSLGDRSGHEQYF.

This clonotype occurred a few times. V gene TRBV7-2 combines with J gene TRBJ2-7, with 8 bases that match TRBD1. Germline trimming cut 2 bases from V and 4 bases from J; bases unmatched to any gene: 7. This CDR3 has 15 residues. Germline assignment: CDR1 SGHTA and CDR2 FQGNSA. CDR3 in DNA: TGTGCCAGCAGCTTAACCGGGACAGGCTTGTACGAGCAGTACTTC. This gives the protein CASSLTGTGLYEQYF.

This clonotype was seen many times. V usage is TRBV6-2 or TRBV6-3 and J usage is TRBJ2-2; D perhaps matches TRBD2 (5 bases). The V gene's germline CDR1 is MNHEY and CDR2 SVGEGT. Trimming took 4 bases from V and 6 from J, leaving 6 bases between them. The CDR3 has 12 amino acids. The CDR3 loop reads CASSSGSGELFF. CDR3 nucleotide sequence: TGTGCCAGCAGTTCGGGGTCCGGGGAGCTGTTTTTT.

This clonotype was detected ten times or more. V and J are TRBV7-2 and TRBJ1-2; the D gene is possibly TRBD1 (5 bases). Germline V gene lookup returns CDR1 SGHTA and CDR2 FQGNSA. The V end was cut by 6 bases, the J end by 6 bases, with 23 bases between. This CDR3 is 16 amino acids long. The CDR3 sequence is CASRGGGGSFWDGYTF. DNA for the CDR3: TGTGCCAGCAGGGGGGGTGGAGGTTCGTTCTGGGATGGCTACACCTTC.

V is TRBV29-1 and J is TRBJ2-5; 7 bases line up with TRBD2. The CDR3 contains 13 residues. The V gene end was trimmed by 6 bases and the J gene end by 1 base; junction bases not matched to a gene: 5. From germline, CDR1 is SQVTM and CDR2 ANQGSEA. The CDR3 DNA sequence: TGCAGCGTATCCGGGACTATCCAAGAGACCCAGTACTTC. Amino acid sequence: CSVSGTIQETQYF.

This clonotype was observed at least ten times. This chain links TRBV28 with TRBJ2-3, with 9 bases identical to TRBD1. This CDR3 has 15 amino acids. Trimming at V came to 4 bases and at J to 4 bases, leaving 6 bases not matched to a gene. Germline V gene sequence: CDR1 MDHEN, CDR2 SYDVKM. CDR3 in amino acids: CASSSPGQGADTQYF. CDR3 nucleotides: TGTGCCAGCAGTTCCCCGGGACAGGGCGCAGATACGCAGTATTTT.

This clonotype has more than one count but fewer than ten. The V and J genes are TRBV29-1 and TRBJ2-7; D ambiguous. Germline V gives CDR1 SQVTM, CDR2 ANQGSEA. The germline V and J ends were trimmed by 4 bases and 2 bases, with 24 bases remaining between them. This CDR3 has 17 amino acids. CDR3 sequence: CSVGNRIASPITYEQYF. In DNA, the CDR3 is TGCAGCGTTGGGAACAGAATAGCTTCTCCAATTACCTACGAGCAGTACTTC.